This T cell receptor (beta chain) originates from a study of beta chain features in type 1 diabetes. Expressed TCRB transcripts were sequenced because the entire RNA isolate underwent reverse transcription. The protocol was immunoSEQ multiplex PCR, while the TCRdb copy is restricted to in-frame clones and leaves out a portion. The table has 300,000 to 450,000 clones, roughly 13% seen once. This CDR3 is 13 amino acids long. CDR1 ENHRY and CDR2 SYGVKD come from the germline V gene. Trimming cost V 4 bases and J 8 bases, with 9 bases left between them. Sequencing was done on a sample of naive CD4+ T cells from blood. This receptor was obtained from a young man in good health. The chain couples TRBV10-3 to TRBJ1-6; tentatively, D is TRBD1 (6 bases). In DNA form, the CDR3 reads TGTGCCATCAGTGGGACAGAAGATTCACCCCTCCACTTT. It specifies CAISGTEDSPLHF.